The sequence of this TCR beta chain was determined in a study of blood T cell repertoires in COVID-19. Overall study: Both acute and convalescent COVID-19 samples were obtained from the United States, Italy and Spain. Sources were T cells, B-cell-depleted T cells, or PBMCs; the material itself was cDNA or gDNA.

The CDR3 is 18 amino acids. Germline CDR1 reads SGDLS; CDR2 reads YYNGEE. J was trimmed by 2 bases and V by 0 bases; bases with no gene match: 10. Source study methods: Cell counts per sample came from amplifying reference gene primers. This table comes from immunoSEQ multiplex PCR, and its TCRdb copy is limited to in-frame clones, with some not included. Clonal size and the V and J genes are those of that table, whereas D and trimming came from the DNA. The sample yields approximately 70,000 clones, 86% seen once. The V call is TRBV9, the J call TRBJ2-3; TRBD2 matches at 9 bases. This receptor was identified in a man between 70 and 80 years old with active COVID-19. Input material: peripheral blood. The CDR3 here is CASSVVGSLAGITDTQYF. The CDR3 coding sequence is TGTGCCAGCAGCGTAGTGGGGAGCCTAGCGGGGATCACAGATACGCAGTATTTT. The entire variable domain, with the rest obtained from reference TRBV9 and TRBJ2-3, is as follows: DSGVTQTPKHLITATGQRVTLRCSPRSGDLSVYWYQQSLDQGLQFLIQYYNGEERAKGNILERFSAQQFPDLHSELNLSSLELGDSALYFCASSVVGSLAGITDTQYFGPGTRLTVL.